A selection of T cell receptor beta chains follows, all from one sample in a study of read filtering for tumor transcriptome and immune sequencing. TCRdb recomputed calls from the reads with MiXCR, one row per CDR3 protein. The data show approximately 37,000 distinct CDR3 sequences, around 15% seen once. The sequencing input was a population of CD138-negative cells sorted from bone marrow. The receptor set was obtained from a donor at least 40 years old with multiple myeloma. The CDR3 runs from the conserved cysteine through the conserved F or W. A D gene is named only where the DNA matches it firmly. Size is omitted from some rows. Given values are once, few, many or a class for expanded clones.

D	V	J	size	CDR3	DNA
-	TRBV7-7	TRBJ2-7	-	CASSLKRTSHYGQHF	TGTGCCAGCAGCCTGAAACGGACAAGCCATTACGGGCAGCACTTC
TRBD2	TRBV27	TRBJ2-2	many	CASSYSRGGSTGELFF	TGTGCCAGCAGTTATTCACGGGGGGGCTCCACCGGGGAGCTGTTTTTT
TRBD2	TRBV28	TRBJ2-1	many	CASSFPSGNNEQFF	TGTGCCAGCAGTTTCCCTAGCGGGAACAATGAGCAGTTCTTC
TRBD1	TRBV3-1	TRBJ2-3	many	CASSQGQGAGDTQYF	TGTGCCAGCAGCCAAGGACAGGGGGCAGGGGATACGCAGTATTTT
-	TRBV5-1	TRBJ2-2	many	CASSIEGQRTGELFF	TGCGCCAGCAGTATTGAGGGGCAACGGACCGGGGAGCTGTTTTTT
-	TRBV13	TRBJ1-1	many	CASSLAGHTEAFF	TGTGCCAGCAGCTTAGCTGGACACACTGAAGCTTTCTTT
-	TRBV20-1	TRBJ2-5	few	CSANPQETQYF	TGCAGTGCTAACCCCCAAGAGACCCAGTACTTC
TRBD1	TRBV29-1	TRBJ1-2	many	CSAGQFNYGYTF	TGCAGCGCGGGACAGTTCAACTATGGCTACACCTTC
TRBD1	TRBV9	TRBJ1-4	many	CASSATGVGEKLFF	TGTGCCAGCAGCGCGACAGGGGTGGGTGAAAAACTGTTTTTT
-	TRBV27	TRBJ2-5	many	CASSPSGTVEVETQYF	TGTGCCAGCAGTCCTTCCGGGACGGTAGAAGTGGAGACCCAGTACTTC
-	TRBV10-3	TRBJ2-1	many	CAISEAKGNEQFF	TGTGCCATCAGTGAGGCGAAGGGGAATGAGCAGTTCTTC
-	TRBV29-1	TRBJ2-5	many	CSVRTAQETQYF	TGCAGCGTAAGGACGGCCCAAGAGACCCAGTACTTC
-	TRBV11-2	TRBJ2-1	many	CASSLAGLYNEQFF	TGTGCCAGCAGCTTAGCCGGACTATACAATGAGCAGTTCTTC
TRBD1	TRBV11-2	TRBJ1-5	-	CASSQGQGDNQPQHF	TGTGCCAGCAGCCAAGGACAGGGCGACAATCAGCCCCAGCATTTT
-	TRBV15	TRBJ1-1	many	CATSRIKYTEAFF	TGTGCCACCAGCAGAATCAAGTACACTGAAGCTTTCTTT
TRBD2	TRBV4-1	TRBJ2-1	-	CASSQQRGTYNEQFF	TGCGCCAGCAGCCAACAGCGGGGCACCTACAATGAGCAGTTCTTC